Listed here is a single TCR beta chain. Profiling relied on immunoSEQ multiplex PCR, and the TCRdb table lists in-frame clones only, not all of them. The sample lists roughly 14,000 clones, 90% occurring once. This record belongs to a study of pediatric ulcerative colitis. Germline lookup yields CDR1 SGHNT and CDR2 YYREEE (reference sequence). Germline trimming cut 5 bases from V and 4 bases from J; bases unmatched to any gene: 7. This CDR3 is 15 amino acids long. The chain links TRBV5-4 to TRBJ2-3, with TRBD2 matching over 10 bases. This clonotype was obtained from a boy aged 5-17 years with moderate ulcerative colitis. The source material was blood. CDR3 DNA: TGTGCCAGCAGACCGAGCGGGGGGGCCGCAGATACGCAGTATTTT. Translation: CASRPSGGAADTQYF.